The T cell receptor beta chain described here comes from a study of T-cell reconstitution after alpha-beta-depleted transplantation in children. This clonotype was counted at least ten times. Its target is not known. General study findings and limits: Fresh T-cell production supplied most of the T-cell counts and diversity seen one year after transplant. About two months after transplant, alpha-beta T cells reportedly came from several hundred expanded graft clones.

Preparation of the TCRbeta library used unique molecular identifiers. TCRdb fed the PCR reads into MiXCR, producing one record per CDR3 protein. The profile shows 70,000 or so distinct CDR3 sequences, approximately 10% of them singletons. Trimming left V 4 bases short and J 2 bases short, with 11 bases between. The CDR3 spans 14 residues. Per germline, CDR1 LGHNA and CDR2 YNFKEQ. This TCR came from a boy younger than 18 with acute myeloid leukemia, due to receive a stem cell transplant. Sequenced here: PBMCs, sampled before TCRalphabeta/CD19-depleted stem cell transplant. The chain couples TRBV4-2 to TRBJ2-5; D might be TRBD2 (5 bases). The CDR3 loop is CASSLSGTQETQYF. The CDR3 nucleotides are TGTGCCAGCAGCCTAAGCGGCACACAAGAGACCCAGTACTTC.